This record concerns one T cell receptor beta chain sequence. These data are taken from a study of T cell responses to AZD1222 COVID-19 vaccine. V gave up 5 bases and J gave up 5 bases; unmatched junction bases: 10. This CDR3 has 16 residues. Germline values: CDR1 LNHDA, CDR2 SQIVND (reference sequence). Only in-frame clones appear in the TCRdb table, and some are missing; sequencing was by immunoSEQ multiplex PCR. This repertoire shows 100,000 to 120,000 clones, roughly 90% found once; its top ten account for roughly 15%. Sequencing was performed on peripheral blood, taken 28 days after the second AZD1222 dose. The receptor's source is an adult who received the AZD1222 COVID-19 vaccine. This chain joins TRBV19 and TRBJ1-2; 11 bases line up with TRBD1. CDR3 in DNA: TGTGCCAGTAGTCCCCCCCAAGGACAGGGGGCGTATGGCTACACCTTC. Its translation is CASSPPQGQGAYGYTF.